These 25 T cell receptor beta chains were sequenced from one sample in a study of regulatory T cells in long-lasting Graves disease. Time point meaning: newly diagnosed GD, antithyroid drugs for less than 3 months. Generation of the TCR library employed RNA extracted from PBMCs. TCR beta libraries were built with iRepertoire HTBI primers and Arm-PCR of CDR3 regions. TCRdb used MiXCR to reprocess the multiplex PCR reads, holding one entry per CDR3 protein. Among under 250,000 distinct CDR3 sequences, 20% to 25% were seen once, and the ten largest hold about 15%. The material was peripheral blood mononuclear cells (PBMCs), obtained at new diagnosis, from a patient treated with antithyroid drugs. These receptors were taken from a female donor with Graves disease.

Only a few counts were recorded for this clonotype. The CDR3 nucleotides read TGTGCCAGCAGTGAGGCCTTTCTAGGCTCCTACAATGAGCAGTTCTTC. Its translation: CASSEAFLGSYNEQFF. The gene calls are TRBV6-1 and TRBJ2-1, with D hard to call. Trimming left V 3 bases short and J 0 bases short, with 12 bases between. CDR3 size: 16 residues. CDR1 is MNHNS, CDR2 SASEGT, per germline.

This clonotype was observed a handful of times. V gene TRBV10-3 combines with J gene TRBJ2-1; D not resolved. Germline loops: CDR1 ENHRY, CDR2 SYGVKD. The CDR3 loop spans 14 amino acids. Trimming shortened V by 2 bases and J by 5 bases, and 10 bases separated the two germline ends. The CDR3 here is CAISEVRMDNEQFF. The CDR3 nucleotides are TGTGCCATCAGTGAGGTCAGGATGGACAATGAGCAGTTCTTC.

The chain links TRBV9 to TRBJ2-7; D perhaps matches TRBD2 (6 bases). The germline V gene encodes CDR1 SGDLS and CDR2 YYNGEE. The CDR3 sequence is 12 residues long. V was clipped by 3 bases and J by 5 bases, with 9 bases between them. CDR3 DNA sequence: TGTGCCAGCAGCGCGGGACTCGACGAGCAGTACTTC. It translates to CASSAGLDEQYF.

At least ten counts were recorded for this clonotype. The chain employs TRBV4-3 and TRBJ1-3, with unresolved D. This CDR3 contains 16 residues. CDR1 LGHNA and CDR2 YSLEER come from the germline V gene. Trimming removed 1 base at V and 3 bases at J, with 13 bases between. The CDR3: CASSQASPDLGNTIYF. DNA of the CDR3: TGCGCCAGCAGCCAAGCCTCCCCCGATCTTGGAAACACCATATATTTT.

This clonotype was observed many times. This chain links TRBV11-1 with TRBJ2-1; 10 bases line up with TRBD1. The germline V gene encodes CDR1 SGHAT and CDR2 FQDESV (reference sequence). The CDR3 has 15 amino acids. With V trimmed by 5 bases and J by 8 bases, 9 bases remained unmatched. DNA of the CDR3: TGTGCCAGCAGCAATCACCGGGACAGGGGTGATGAGCAGTTCTTC. Translated: CASSNHRDRGDEQFF.

This clonotype was seen ten or more times. The chain's CDR3 is CSALMAGMEKLFF. Written as DNA, the CDR3 is TGCAGTGCGTTAATGGCAGGGATGGAAAAACTGTTTTTT. V is TRBV20-1 and J is TRBJ1-4, with D possibly TRBD1 on 5 matching bases. This CDR3 region has 13 residues. Germline V gene sequence: CDR1 DFQATT, CDR2 SNEGSKA (reference sequence). Between the trimmed V and J ends, which lost 6 bases and 8 bases, there was a span of 16 bases.

There are a few counts of this clonotype. This may be a read error, as it is one base from a much larger clone. This likely comes from a read error, as the CDR3 has no conserved phenylalanine or tryptophan at its end. The chain uses TRBV24-1 and TRBJ2-1; 8 bases fit TRBD2. J gave up 3 bases and V 6 bases, and 9 bases lay outside the gene matches. The CDR3 length is 16 residues. Germline V gene sequence: CDR1 KGHDR, CDR2 SFDVKD. The CDR3 DNA reads as TGTGCCACCAGTCCTGCTAGCGGGTTAAGCTACAATGAGCAGTTCTCC. As protein: CATSPASGLSYNEQFS.

Ten or more counts support this clonotype. The rearrangement joins TRBV7-9 to TRBJ2-5; D is perhaps TRBD2 (6 bases). Trimming left V 5 bases short and J 2 bases short, with 9 bases between. Germline V CDR1 and CDR2: SEHNR, FQNEAQ (reference sequence). The CDR3 length is 13 residues. This chain's CDR3 is CASSMGLQETQYF. As DNA, the CDR3 is TGTGCCAGCAGCATGGGACTGCAAGAGACCCAGTACTTC.

This clonotype has a handful of counts. This likely stems from a read error, as it lies one base from a far larger clone. This sequence joins TRBV5-1 and TRBJ2-5; 10 nucleotides agree with TRBD2. Judging by the DNA end, TRBJ2-1 fits better; the J call may be wrong. Germline-derived CDR1 and CDR2 are SGHRS and YFSETQ. The CDR3 totals 16 residues. The CDR3 loop is CASSRKLAGLGDEQFF. For the CDR3, the DNA is TGCGCCAGCAGCCGAAAACTAGCGGGGCTCGGTGATGAGCAGTTCTTC.

Ten or more counts support this clonotype. This chain connects TRBV28 to TRBJ2-3, with TRBD1 identical over 7 bases. J was trimmed by 8 bases and V by 5 bases; bases with no gene match: 10. The CDR3 has 14 residues. Germline values: CDR1 MDHEN, CDR2 SYDVKM. CDR3 region: CASSRRDRSFTQYF. CDR3 bases: TGTGCCAGCAGTCGAAGGGACAGAAGTTTTACGCAGTATTTT.

At least ten counts were recorded for this clonotype. The genes are TRBV28 and TRBJ2-3, with TRBD2 as a possible D gene (5 bases). This CDR3 is 14 amino acids long. Germline CDR1 and CDR2: MDHEN and SYDVKM. V was cut by 8 bases and J by 1 base, with 13 bases left in between. The CDR3 DNA reads TGTGCCAGCCGGGGAACCTTAGGCACAGATACGCAGTATTTT. Translating it yields CASRGTLGTDTQYF.

This chain connects TRBV2 to TRBJ1-1; 10 nucleotides line up with TRBD1. The germline gives CDR1 SNHLY, CDR2 FYNNEI. The V and J ends lost 2 bases and 4 bases, in that order; junction bases with no gene match: 7. This CDR3 contains 16 residues. Here the CDR3 DNA reads TGTGCCAGCAGTGAACCGGGACAGGGGTTTTTCACTGAAGCTTTCTTT. As protein: CASSEPGQGFFTEAFF.

This clonotype was recorded many times. The chain uses TRBV15 and TRBJ2-1; no clear D gene. The CDR3 contains 16 residues. CDR1 is LNHNV, CDR2 YYDKDF, per germline (reference sequence). The germline V and J ends were trimmed by 0 bases and 6 bases, with 15 bases remaining between them. The CDR3, as DNA: TGTGCCACCAGCAGAGATCAGGCCTTGTATGTCAATGAGCAGTTCTTC. Amino acids: CATSRDQALYVNEQFF.

The chain couples TRBV7-3 to TRBJ2-1, with 10 bases matching TRBD2. CDR1 SGHTA and CDR2 FQGTGA come from the germline V gene. The CDR3 has 14 amino acids. The ends lost 5 bases at V and 7 bases at J; junction bases unmatched: 5. CDR3 sequence: CASSLSGGRNEQFF. As DNA, the CDR3 is TGTGCCAGCAGCCTTAGCGGGGGGAGGAATGAGCAGTTCTTC.

Comments on this clonotype: This may come from a read error, since a much larger clone is one base off. The chain carries TRBV7-2 and TRBJ2-2; D possibly corresponds to TRBD2 (5 bases). This CDR3 spans 13 amino acids. Looked up from germline, CDR1 is SGHTA and CDR2 is FQGNSA. Trimming took 8 bases from V and 3 from J, leaving 10 bases between them. The CDR3: CASLLGDTGELFF. The CDR3, as DNA: TGTGCCAGCCTTCTCGGGGACACCGGGGAGCTGTTTTTT.

Of note for this clonotype: This may come from a read error, since a much larger clone is one base off. The chain has TRBV7-9 and TRBJ2-7; TRBD1 aligns across 8 bases. The CDR3 consists of 16 residues. V dropped 4 bases and J dropped 0; count of bases not matched to a gene: 8. Germline V gene data show CDR1 as SEHNR and CDR2 as FQNEAQ (reference sequence). In DNA, the CDR3 is TGTGCCAGCAGCTCCCCCCAGACAGGGGACTCCTACGAGCAGTACTTC. Protein sequence: CASSSPQTGDSYEQYF.

This clonotype was seen a handful of times. The V and J genes are TRBV9 and TRBJ2-7; 8 positions match TRBD2. The CDR3 is 14 amino acids. Trimming at V came to 4 bases and at J to 2 bases, leaving 5 bases not matched to a gene. Germline V gives CDR1 SGDLS, CDR2 YYNGEE. This CDR3 reads CASSQRERTYEQYF. In DNA, the CDR3 is TGTGCCAGCAGCCAGCGGGAGAGAACCTACGAGCAGTACTTC.

The rearrangement uses TRBV12-3 or TRBV12-4 and TRBJ1-5; D perhaps matches TRBD1 (5 bases). V was clipped by 6 bases and J by 7 bases, with 19 bases between them. The CDR3 spans 15 residues. The CDR3 spells CASSSLAQGDQPQHF. CDR3 nucleotides: TGTGCCAGCAGCAGTCTGGCGCAGGGTGACCAGCCCCAGCATTTT.

The rearrangement uses TRBV4-3 and TRBJ2-7; TRBD1 might be the D (6 bases). The CDR3 sequence is 15 residues long. V lost 0 bases to trimming and J lost 0 bases, with 9 bases between them. CDR1 and CDR2 (germline): LGHNA, YSLEER. The CDR3 spells CASSQEADSSYEQYF. For the CDR3, the DNA is TGCGCCAGCAGCCAAGAAGCGGACAGCTCCTACGAGCAGTACTTC.

Many counts were recorded for this clonotype. As DNA, the CDR3 is TGTGCCAGCAGCTTAGTAACAGGGGGGCAGAACACTGAAGCTTTCTTT. Translating it yields CASSLVTGGQNTEAFF. The chain couples TRBV11-2 to TRBJ1-1; 8 bases are shared with TRBD1. This CDR3 is 16 amino acids long. Germline CDR1 reads SGHAT; CDR2 reads FQNNGV. With V trimmed by 1 base and J by 1 base, 5 bases remained unmatched.

This clonotype was picked up many times. The chain uses TRBV30 and TRBJ1-2; 8 bases map to TRBD1. The CDR3 contains 13 residues. J was trimmed by 7 bases and V by 1 base; bases with no gene match: 5. CDR1 and CDR2 (germline): GTSNPN, SVGIG (reference sequence). The CDR3 is CAWSGDGQGGYTF. The CDR3 DNA follows: TGTGCCTGGAGTGGGGACGGACAGGGTGGCTACACCTTC.

This clonotype has a count of ten or more. The V and J genes are TRBV7-3 and TRBJ2-3, with no clear D. The V end was cut by 4 bases, the J end by 5 bases, with 7 bases between. This CDR3 spans 12 amino acids. Per germline, CDR1 SGHTA and CDR2 FQGTGA. The CDR3 loop is CASSSTLDTQYF. As DNA, the CDR3 is TGTGCCAGCAGCTCAACCCTAGATACGCAGTATTTT. Full variable domain (missing parts from reference TRBV7-3 and TRBJ2-3): GAGVSQTPSNKVTEKGKYVELRCDPISGHTALYWYRQSLGQGPEFLIYFQGTGAADDSGLPNDRFFAVRPEGSVSTLKIQRTERGDSAVYLCASSSTLDTQYFGPGTRLTVL.

This clonotype was seen repeatedly, ten times or more. The CDR3 region is CASSYSRFVAGGEQYF. The CDR3 bases are TGTGCCAGCAGTTACTCGAGGTTCGTAGCGGGGGGCGAGCAGTACTTC. The rearrangement links TRBV6-5 to TRBJ2-7; 10 bases fit TRBD2. Germline trimming cut 0 bases from V and 6 bases from J; bases unmatched to any gene: 8. Germline V gene sequence: CDR1 MNHEY, CDR2 SVGAGI. The length of the CDR3 is 16 residues.

This clonotype was picked up many times. The V and J genes are TRBV7-2 and TRBJ2-3; D is undetermined. CDR1 and CDR2 from the germline V gene are SGHTA and FQGNSA. Between the trimmed V and J ends, which lost 5 bases and 4 bases, there was a span of 13 bases. The length of the CDR3 is 14 residues. The chain's CDR3 is CASSIPGRPDTQYF. CDR3 bases: TGTGCCAGCAGCATACCTGGACGGCCAGATACGCAGTATTTT. Using reference TRBV7-2 and TRBJ2-3 for the parts outside the CDR3, the full variable domain is GAGVSQSPSNKVTEKGKDVELRCDPISGHTALYWYRQSLGQGLEFLIYFQGNSAPDKSGLPSDRFSAERTGGSVSTLTIQRTQQEDSAVYLCASSIPGRPDTQYFGPGTRLTVL.

This clonotype was observed many times. Since the CDR3 does not end with the conserved phenylalanine or tryptophan, this likely comes from a read error. The V call is TRBV12-3 or TRBV12-4, the J call TRBJ2-5; D gene unclear. CDR3 size: 15 residues. V lost 3 bases, J lost 4 bases, and 15 bases lay in between. The CDR3 nucleotides are TGTGCCAGCAGTTTTGCCGGAGCGTCCCCAGAGACCCAGTACTCC. Translated, it gives CASSFAGASPETQYS.